This record covers a single T cell receptor (beta chain). What it binds is not known. The CDR3 contains 13 residues. Germline loops: CDR1 SQVTM, CDR2 ANQGSEA. This entry belongs to a study of siplizumab effects on memory and regulatory T cells. The study's findings and limits: Under siplizumab, an average roughly 69% of mappable alloreactive CD4+ clones were Treg-derived, compared with 25% to 30% in controls. Memory cells seemed less diverse than naive T cells, which also seemed major contributors to the alloresponse. Proliferating Tregs' suppressive function in siplizumab cultures went unconfirmed. Of the alloreactive clones, only a minor fraction mapped to unstimulated subsets.

TCRdb's table, derived via immunoSEQ multiplex PCR, lists solely in-frame clones and lacks some. The sample lists roughly 40,000 clones, around 90% occurring once. Sequenced material: naive CD4+ T cells sorted from blood. The J gene is TRBJ2-3, the V gene TRBV29-1, with a weak D call TRBD1 (5 bases). The origin of this receptor is a human donor in good health. The CDR3 loop reads CSSAGIFTDTQYF. The CDR3 DNA sequence: TGCTCCTCGGCAGGGATTTTCACAGATACGCAGTATTTT.